The T cell receptor (beta chain) under discussion was sequenced for a study of T cells in narcolepsy. Clones were sequenced by immunoSEQ multiplex PCR, and TCRdb holds only the in-frame ones, with some missing. The sample holds approximately 35,000 clones; about 85% are singletons and the top ten take 1% to 1.2%. Study-wide results and limits: Autoreactive clone sequences were missing from some blood memory CD4+ repertoires.

Germline lookup yields CDR1 SGHKS and CDR2 YYEKEE (reference sequence). This CDR3 contains 14 residues. Deletions cut 2 bases from V and 6 bases from J, with 14 bases between. This clone was detected a few times. Its antigen is undetermined. The rearrangement joins TRBV5-5 to TRBJ1-1, with D hard to call. Sequenced sample: memory (CD45RA-) CD4+ T cells from blood. The receptor was derived from a human donor in good health. The CDR3 nucleotides are TGTGCCAGCAGCTTTTTTTTGTTGAGGGCTGAAGCTTTCTTT. Translating gives CASSFFLLRAEAFF. Full variable domain (outside the CDR3, taken from reference TRBV5-5 and TRBJ1-1): DAGVTQSPTHLIKTRGQQVTLRCSPISGHKSVSWYQQVLGQGPQFIFQYYEKEERGRGNFPDRFSARQFPNYSSELNVNALLLGDSALYLCASSFFLLRAEAFFGQGTRLTVV.